This is a list of T cell receptor beta chains from one sample in a study of blood T cell repertoires in COVID-19. Sequencing used immunoSEQ multiplex PCR; TCRdb keeps in-frame clones, though not all of them. The sample lists about 250,000 clones, over 90% occurring once. The sample comprised peripheral blood. Receptor source: a man aged 30 to 45 with COVID-19, enrolled during active disease. Each CDR3 is given with its conserved first and last residue.

j_gene | len | v_gene | CDR3aa
TRBJ2-3 | 15 | TRBV9 | CASSLREGLPATQYF
TRBJ1-1 | 14 | TRBV7-9 | CASSLGQDGTEAFF
TRBJ1-2 | 13 | TRBV6-2/TRBV6-3 | CASSYKGASGYTF
TRBJ1-6 | 12 | TRBV3-1/TRBV3-2 | CASSQKGAVSHF
TRBJ2-3 | 13 | TRBV6-5 | CASSRDWLDTQYF
TRBJ1-4 | 16 | TRBV19 | CASTPRGFATNEKLFF
TRBJ2-4 | 15 | TRBV9 | CASSLLAGGKNIQYF
TRBJ1-1 | 14 | TRBV9 | CASSGRQRNTEAFF
TRBJ1-5 | 15 | TRBV6-5 | CASRTDRVGNQPQHF
TRBJ1-2 | 13 | TRBV9 | CASSVSGGGGYTF
TRBJ1-2 | 12 | TRBV30 | CAWSPRAFGYTF
TRBJ1-5 | 15 | TRBV19 | CASSIGQGAGRPQHF
TRBJ2-3 | 13 | TRBV13 | CASSARLMDTQYF
TRBJ1-6 | 13 | TRBV6-5 | CASTPGGNSPLHF
TRBJ2-7 | 11 | TRBV6-6 | CASSYEGWQYF
TRBJ2-1 | 16 | TRBV27 | CASSSLGLAGGNEQFF